The 10 T cell receptor beta chains presented below share a single source sample, sequenced in a study of blood T cell repertoires in COVID-19. Using immunoSEQ multiplex PCR, the repertoire was profiled, and TCRdb retains in-frame clones only, with some absent. Of under 450,000 clones detected, more than 70% appear once; the ten largest clones hold roughly 13%. What was sequenced was peripheral blood. Every receptor here comes from a woman in her fifties or sixties with COVID-19, enrolled during active disease.

The chain combines TRBV3-1 (or the pseudogene TRBV3-2) with TRBJ2-3; 7 nucleotides align to TRBD2. V gave up 4 bases and J gave up 2 bases; unmatched junction bases: 6. Germline V gene data show CDR1 as LGHDT and CDR2 as YNNKEL (reference sequence). This CDR3 comprises 15 residues. CDR3: CASSRGAGNTDTQYF. The CDR3 nucleotides are TGTGCCAGCAGCCGAGGAGCGGGGAACACAGATACGCAGTATTTT.

To note about this clone: Other DNA variants within this sample encode the same CDR3. The rearrangement links TRBV6-1 to TRBJ1-5, with 9 bases lining up with TRBD1. The trim removed 3 bases at V and 0 bases at J, leaving 0 bases unmatched. The CDR3 spans 15 residues. Germline assignment: CDR1 MNHNS and CDR2 SASEGT. The CDR3 region is CASSETGGSNQPQHF. The CDR3 DNA follows: TGTGCCAGCAGTGAGACAGGGGGTAGCAATCAGCCCCAGCATTTT.

The chain recombines TRBV19 with TRBJ2-2; a weak D match, TRBD1 (5 bases). The CDR3 sequence is 14 residues long. V was shortened by 4 bases and J by 3 bases, with 9 bases between the two germline ends. Germline CDR1 LNHDA, CDR2 SQIVND (reference sequence). This CDR3 reads CASSSIGDTGELFF. The CDR3 DNA reads TGTGCCAGTAGTAGTATAGGGGACACCGGGGAGCTGTTTTTT.

This chain uses TRBV30 with TRBJ2-3; tentatively, D is TRBD2 (7 bases). Germline lookup yields CDR1 GTSNPN and CDR2 SVGIG (reference sequence). The CDR3 sequence is 14 residues long. Trimming took 1 base from V and 4 from J, leaving 12 bases between them. The chain's CDR3 is CAWSGGGGPDTQYF. CDR3 in DNA: TGTGCCTGGAGTGGGGGGGGCGGGCCAGATACGCAGTATTTT.

The chain uses TRBV27 and TRBJ1-1; no firm D call. The CDR3 is made up of 14 amino acids. Trimming removed 2 bases from V and 0 bases from J, with 7 bases in between. CDR1 MNHEY and CDR2 SMNVEV come from the germline V gene (reference sequence). Written as DNA, the CDR3 is TGTGCCAGCAGTTTAAAGCCCGTGAACACTGAAGCTTTCTTT. Residues: CASSLKPVNTEAFF.

V usage is TRBV7-3 and J usage is TRBJ2-7, with 7 bases matching TRBD2. In germline, CDR1 is SGHTA, CDR2 FQGTGA. J gave up 3 bases and V 4 bases, and 24 bases lay outside the gene matches. This CDR3 spans 20 amino acids. The CDR3 DNA reads TGTGCCAGCAGCTCCATATCCCTACCCGATGGGAGCGGGGACCGCTACGAGCAGTACTTC. Protein sequence: CASSSISLPDGSGDRYEQYF.

The chain combines TRBV7-9 with TRBJ1-1; maybe TRBD1 (5 bases). Trimming left V 6 bases short and J 5 bases short, with 13 bases between. The CDR3 covers 13 residues. CDR1 SEHNR and CDR2 FQNEAQ come from the germline V gene (reference sequence). CDR3 in amino acids: CASRGEERTEAFF. CDR3 coding DNA: TGTGCCAGCAGAGGGGAGGAGAGAACTGAAGCTTTCTTT.

The sample holds one count of this clone. This chain joins TRBV4-1 and TRBJ2-5; D unclear. Trimming left V 1 base short and J 4 bases short, with 4 bases between. This CDR3 is built from 12 residues. Per germline, CDR1 MGHRA and CDR2 YSYEKL. Written as DNA, the CDR3 is TGCGCCAGCAGCCAAGGAGGAGAGACCCAGTACTTC. Its protein product is CASSQGGETQYF.

To note about this clone: A read error may account for a junction end that differs from germline. The same CDR3 also results from other DNA sequences found in this sample. The chain uses TRBV5-5 and TRBJ2-7, with D possibly TRBD2 on 5 matching bases. The germline V gene has CDR1 SGHKS and CDR2 YYEKEE (reference sequence). The CDR3 consists of 14 residues. The CDR3 loop is CASSLAGIGYEQYF. In nucleotides, the CDR3 is TGTGCCAGCAGCTTGGCGGGGATAGGGTACGAACAGTACTTC. The full variable domain, completed using reference TRBV5-5 and TRBJ2-7, is DAGVTQSPTHLIKTRGQQVTLRCSPISGHKSVSWYQQVLGQGPQFIFQYYEKEERGRGNFPDRFSARQFPNYSSELNVNALLLGDSALYLCASSLAGIGYEQYFGPGTRLTVT.

This clone appeared a few times. The chain couples TRBV6-5 to TRBJ1-2, with D unresolved. The CDR3 sequence is 13 residues long. CDR1 MNHEY and CDR2 SVGAGI come from the germline V gene. The germline V and J ends were trimmed by 4 bases and 4 bases, with 10 bases remaining between them. The CDR3 DNA reads as TGTGCCAGCAGTTCCGATCCGAGCTATGGCTACACCTTC. It yields the protein CASSSDPSYGYTF.